A selection of T cell receptor beta chains follows, all from one sample in a study of T cell repertoires in cytomegalovirus infection. TCRdb re-analysed the reads in MiXCR, keeping a single row per CDR3 protein. The repertoire includes more than 400,000 distinct CDR3 sequences, approximately 26% of them detected once, and roughly an eighth sits in the top ten. The sequenced material came from PBMCs. The receptors were gathered from a human donor in good health (CMV status not recorded). Some clones in this sample may be carry-over from other donors' samples. Both conserved end residues are part of each CDR3. A D gene is named only where the DNA matches it firmly. Clone sizes are given selectively: once, few, many, or a class where the clone is expanded.

DNA	CDR3	size	D	J	V
TGTGCCAGCAGCCCCGGACAGGGTCAAAACTATGGCTACACCTTC	CASSPGQGQNYGYTF	many	TRBD1	TRBJ1-2	TRBV7-3
TGTGCCAGCAGGGCAGGGGGTTATAATGAAAAACTGTTTTTT	CASRAGGYNEKLFF	few	TRBD1	TRBJ1-4	TRBV11-2
TGTGCCAGCAGCACCGGGACAGGCCCTGAAGCTTTCTTT	CASSTGTGPEAFF	few	TRBD1	TRBJ1-1	TRBV7-4
TGTGCCAGCAGCTCAGGACGGAAAGATCAGCCCCAGCATTTT	CASSSGRKDQPQHF	many	NA	TRBJ1-5	TRBV7-2
TGTGCCAGCAGCCATCACGTTAATACCCGCCCCGGCAATGAGCAGTTCTTC	CASSHHVNTRPGNEQFF	many	NA	TRBJ2-1	TRBV7-2
TGCGCCAGCTCAACCGGGACTAGCGGGACCGGGGAGCTGTTTTTT	CASSTGTSGTGELFF	few	TRBD2	TRBJ2-2	TRBV5-1
TGTGCCAGCAGCTTAGGACAGCAAGAGACCCAGTACTTC	CASSLGQQETQYF	many	NA	TRBJ2-5	TRBV7-9
TGTGCCAGCAGCACCAGTCACCTCACAGATACGCAGTATTTT	CASSTSHLTDTQYF	NA	NA	TRBJ2-3	TRBV7-2
TGTGCCAGCAGCTTATTTGCCGGAATCACACAAGAGACCCAGTACTTC	CASSLFAGITQETQYF	NA	NA	TRBJ2-5	TRBV11-2
TGTGCCAGCAGTTCCCTGGGGGGGCTGAAAGATACGCAGTATTTT	CASSSLGGLKDTQYF	NA	NA	TRBJ2-3	TRBV28
TGCAGTGCTTATAGGACAGGGTATAACTACGAGCAGTACTTC	CSAYRTGYNYEQYF	few	TRBD1	TRBJ2-7	TRBV20-1
TGCAGTGCTGGACACCCGGGACAGGGGATAGGAGAGACCCAGTACTTC	CSAGHPGQGIGETQYF	NA	TRBD1	TRBJ2-5	TRBV20-1
TGTGCCAGCAGCTCCCGACTAGCGGGACAGACCGGGGAGCTGTTTTTT	CASSSRLAGQTGELFF	NA	TRBD2	TRBJ2-2	TRBV7-9
TGTGCCAGCAGCCCAGGACCGATAAATGAAAAACTGTTTTTT	CASSPGPINEKLFF	few	NA	TRBJ1-4	TRBV7-2
TGCAGCGTTCCTTCCCAGGGGCGCAGCGCAGCTGAGCAGTTCTTC	CSVPSQGRSAAEQFF	NA	NA	TRBJ2-1	TRBV29-1
TGTGCCAGCAGGGTAGCGGGAGGGTACGACAATGAGCAGTTCTTC	CASRVAGGYDNEQFF	few	TRBD2	TRBJ2-1	TRBV27
TGTGCCAGCAGCGTAAGAGGGACTAGCGGGAGGGCCGGGAATGAGCAGTTCTTC	CASSVRGTSGRAGNEQFF	NA	TRBD2	TRBJ2-1	TRBV9
TGCAGTGCTTGGCGGAACGAGCAGTACTTC	CSAWRNEQYF	few	NA	TRBJ2-7	TRBV20-1
TGTGCCAGCAGTGACTGGCCCCGGGACAGGGGGTCGAACACTGAAGCTTTCTTT	CASSDWPRDRGSNTEAFF	few	TRBD1	TRBJ1-1	TRBV6-4
TGTGCCAGCAGCTTATGGCAGGGTGAAGCTTTCTTT	CASSLWQGEAFF	NA	NA	TRBJ1-1	TRBV7-9
TGTGCCACCAGTGAATCAGCGGCGCGGCGGGAGACCCAGTACTTC	CATSESAARRETQYF	once	NA	TRBJ2-5	TRBV24-1
TGCAGCGGGGGAGGCATTTTGGGCTCCTACAATGAGCAGTTCTTC	CSGGGILGSYNEQFF	NA	NA	TRBJ2-1	TRBV29-1
TGTGCCAGCACCCAAAGGGGGTCGCTCGGGGCGACCCAGTACTTC	CASTQRGSLGATQYF	NA	NA	TRBJ2-5	TRBV12-3/TRBV12-4
TGTGCCAGCACCGGCGGGAGTAATAGGGATGAGCAGTTCTTC	CASTGGSNRDEQFF	NA	TRBD2	TRBJ2-1	TRBV6-1
TGTGCCAGCAGACCATTCGGGGGCGGGAGCTTCACCGGGGAGCTGTTTTTT	CASRPFGGGSFTGELFF	few	NA	TRBJ2-2	TRBV6-2/TRBV6-3
TGTGCCAGCAGTTACTCAACTAGCGGGAGGGCCACTAACAGCTACGAGCAGTACTTC	CASSYSTSGRATNSYEQYF	NA	TRBD2	TRBJ2-7	TRBV6-2/TRBV6-3
TGTGCCAGCAGCGAGACTAGCGGGAGGGCCAATGAGCAGTTCTTC	CASSETSGRANEQFF	many	TRBD2	TRBJ2-1	TRBV7-2
TGCAGTGCTACTAGGAGGGCCGGTGAGCAGTTCTTC	CSATRRAGEQFF	few	NA	TRBJ2-1	TRBV20-1
TGTGCCAGCAGTTGGACTATCTACGAGCAGTACTTC	CASSWTIYEQYF	few	NA	TRBJ2-7	TRBV28
TGTGCCAGCAGCCCACGGGGAGGGGCCCAAGAGACCCAGTACTTC	CASSPRGGAQETQYF	many	TRBD2	TRBJ2-5	TRBV11-2
TGTGCCAGCAGCTTAATGGTGGGACCCCAGAGATCCTCCACTGAAGCTTTCTTT	CASSLMVGPQRSSTEAFF	few	NA	TRBJ1-1	TRBV7-9
TGTGCCAGCAGTGGGGGACGGGTCACTGAAGCTTTCTTT	CASSGGRVTEAFF	few	NA	TRBJ1-1	TRBV2
TGTGCCAGCAGTTTAGCGACAGGGACTTCACCCCTCCACTTT	CASSLATGTSPLHF	NA	TRBD1	TRBJ1-6	TRBV28
TGCGCCAGCAGCCACGACGGGGAGCTGTTTTTT	CASSHDGELFF	once	NA	TRBJ2-2	TRBV4-1
TGTGCCAGCAGTCCGAAGACGGACAGGAGTTACAATGAGCAGTTCTTC	CASSPKTDRSYNEQFF	NA	TRBD1	TRBJ2-1	TRBV6-2/TRBV6-3
TGTGCCAGCAGCTTAGGACAGGGGATGGCTGGAGGCTACACCTTC	CASSLGQGMAGGYTF	NA	TRBD1	TRBJ1-2	TRBV7-8
TGTGCCAGTAGTATTCCGCTAGCGGGTAGAGGGACCGGGGAGCTGTTTTTT	CASSIPLAGRGTGELFF	NA	TRBD2	TRBJ2-2	TRBV19
TGTGCCAGCAACGGGGACTCCTACGAGCAGTACTTC	CASNGDSYEQYF	NA	NA	TRBJ2-7	TRBV11-2
TGCAGTGCTCCTCGAGGGGAAAAACTGTTTTTT	CSAPRGEKLFF	NA	NA	TRBJ1-4	TRBV20-1
TGTGCCACCAGCAGAGCCCAGCAGGGAGGCTACAATGAGCAGTTCTTC	CATSRAQQGGYNEQFF	NA	NA	TRBJ2-1	TRBV15
TGTGCCAGCAGCTTAACTAGCGGGGATAGCTCCTACGAGCAGTACTTC	CASSLTSGDSSYEQYF	NA	TRBD2	TRBJ2-7	TRBV7-6
TGTGCCAGCAGCTTAGGACAGGGGGTTAACTATGGCTACACCTTC	CASSLGQGVNYGYTF	many	TRBD1	TRBJ1-2	TRBV7-2
TGTGCCAGTAGGAAACAGGGGGCTATGGAGACCCAGTACTTC	CASRKQGAMETQYF	NA	TRBD1	TRBJ2-5	TRBV19
TGTGCCAGCTCGTCAGACAGGGAGGTCTCCTACAATGAGCAGTTCTTC	CASSSDREVSYNEQFF	few	NA	TRBJ2-1	TRBV18
TGTGCCAGCAGTTTCTCCGGGACAACAAGGGGCTACACCTTC	CASSFSGTTRGYTF	NA	NA	TRBJ1-2	TRBV12-3/TRBV12-4
TGTGCCAGCAGCTTAGGGGCGGGAGGGCGGAATGAGCAGTTCTTC	CASSLGAGGRNEQFF	many	TRBD2	TRBJ2-1	TRBV7-3